A single T cell receptor (beta chain) is shown here with its context. Its antigen remains unknown. The PCR used 60 Vbeta and 13 Jbeta primers. Method: immunoSEQ multiplex PCR; TCRdb's copy keeps in-frame clones and lacks some. Found here are over 70,000 clones, 70% to 80% of them singletons; the top ten hold 23%. The data belong to a study of cytomegalovirus exposure and HLA in healthy donors. Findings and limits, study-wide: In a later analysis, at a false discovery rate of 0.05, roughly 18,000 TCR beta sequences were associated with HLA alleles. In a later analysis, HLA-associated beta chains showed higher expansion and lower generation probabilities than comparable chains.

The CDR3 loop spans 14 amino acids. Germline values: CDR1 SGHTA, CDR2 FQGTGA. Trimming took 5 bases from V and 5 from J; bases not matched to a gene: 7. Sequencing was performed on PBMCs. This clonotype was sampled from a woman aged 45-65 years in good health and CMV-seropositive. The chain employs TRBV7-3 and TRBJ2-3; 7 bases are shared with TRBD2. CDR3 in amino acids: CASSPGGGGDTQYF. CDR3 in DNA: TGTGCCAGCAGCCCGGGCGGGGGAGGAGATACGCAGTATTTT. The entire variable domain, with the rest obtained from reference TRBV7-3 and TRBJ2-3, is as follows: GAGVSQTPSNKVTEKGKYVELRCDPISGHTALYWYRQSLGQGPEFLIYFQGTGAADDSGLPNDRFFAVRPEGSVSTLKIQRTERGDSAVYLCASSPGGGGDTQYFGPGTRLTVL.